This T cell receptor (beta chain) was identified during a study of CD8 T cells in ankylosing spondylitis. Study observations and caveats: Some motif variants had been reported before (in reactive arthritis synovial fluid and blood). Fewer than 10 highly homologous variants made up a TCR beta motif that seemed to typify ankylosing spondylitis blood. There was reportedly significant enrichment of clones that were disease-linked in matched ankylosing spondylitis synovial fluid.

Library preparation for TCR beta used quantitative 5'-RACE with molecular barcodes. One entry per CDR3 protein results from TCRdb running MiXCR on the 5' RACE reads. The table records some 290,000 distinct CDR3 sequences, around 20% of them present only once. CDR3 size: 14 residues. Germline trimming cut 3 bases from V and 8 bases from J; bases unmatched to any gene: 4. Looked up from germline, CDR1 is SGHRS and CDR2 is YFSETQ. This clonotype was detected a few times. Its antigen remains unknown. The sample taken for sequencing was blood, either unsorted or a sorted T cell fraction (not recorded which). V gene TRBV5-1 combines with J gene TRBJ1-6; 8 bases match TRBD1. The clonotype comes from a male donor with ankylosing spondylitis or in good health (not recorded which). The CDR3 here is CASSSGQGHSPLHF. For the CDR3, the DNA is TGCGCCAGCAGCTCTGGACAGGGTCATTCACCCCTCCACTTT.